Presented here are 27 T cell receptor beta chains from one specimen sequenced in a study of OX40 agonist ivuxolimab in advanced cancers. The table came from immunoSEQ multiplex PCR; TCRdb's copy has only in-frame clones and leaves some out. The sample has about 93,000 clones, about 92% seen once. This specimen was CD4+ or CD8+ T cells sorted from blood, taken in a trial of the OX40 agonist ivuxolimab. These receptors were taken from an adult with an advanced solid tumor such as melanoma, head and neck, liver or kidney cancer.

V and J are TRBV19 and TRBJ1-4; 9 bases match TRBD1. CDR1 and CDR2 (germline): LNHDA, SQIVND (reference sequence). The V gene end was trimmed by 5 bases and the J gene end by 8 bases; junction bases not matched to a gene: 9. This CDR3 has 15 residues. In nucleotides, the CDR3 is TGTGCCAGTAGTGCCGGGGACAGGGAGGAAGAAAAACTGTTTTTT. Residues: CASSAGDREEEKLFF. The full variable domain, completed using reference TRBV19 and TRBJ1-4, is DGGITQSPKYLFRKEGQNVTLSCEQNLNHDAMYWYRQDPGQGLRLIYYSQIVNDFQKGDIAEGYSVSREKKESFPLTVTSAQKNPTAFYLCASSAGDREEEKLFFGSGTQLSVL.

The chain joins TRBV14 to TRBJ2-7, with 9 bases identical to TRBD2. The CDR3 totals 15 residues. With 1 base clipped from V and 9 bases from J, the junction kept 10 bases outside the gene matches. Germline CDR1 reads SGHDN; CDR2 reads FVKESK. The CDR3 loop reads CASSQGLAGSHGQYF. The CDR3 coding sequence is TGTGCCAGCAGCCAAGGGCTAGCGGGATCCCACGGGCAGTACTTC.

V is TRBV30 and J is TRBJ1-1, with unresolved D. Germline CDR1 and CDR2: GTSNPN and SVGIG (reference sequence). The CDR3 is 13 amino acids. V lost 0 bases and J 5 bases, leaving 10 bases between the germline ends. The CDR3 spells CAWSVRAGTEAFF. CDR3 DNA: TGTGCCTGGAGTGTAAGGGCGGGGACTGAAGCTTTCTTT.

This clone has a handful of counts. V is TRBV5-4 and J is TRBJ2-3; no clear D gene. The V gene lost 4 bases and the J gene lost 5 bases, with 11 bases spanning the gap. Germline V gene lookup returns CDR1 SGHNT and CDR2 YYREEE (reference sequence). The CDR3 loop spans 13 amino acids. The CDR3 DNA sequence: TGTGCCAGCAGCCCCCCAGGACGAGATACGCAGTATTTT. Encoded protein: CASSPPGRDTQYF.

CDR3 amino acids: CASSQSPLLGDGYTF. As DNA, the CDR3 is TGTGCCAGCTCACAAAGTCCCCTTTTGGGAGATGGCTACACCTTC. This chain uses TRBV18 with TRBJ1-2; D remains ambiguous. V shed 4 bases and J shed 6 bases, with 18 bases lying between them. The CDR3 contains 15 residues. Germline CDR1 KGHSH, CDR2 LQKENI.

This clone was picked up a small number of times. V usage is TRBV2 and J usage is TRBJ1-1; the D gene is possibly TRBD1 (6 bases). The CDR3 extends over 14 amino acids. The germline gives CDR1 SNHLY, CDR2 FYNNEI. V lost 4 bases and J lost 3, with 12 bases in between. The CDR3 nucleotides read TGTGCCAGCAGTGTACAGGGACCTTACACTGAAGCTTTCTTT. Its translation: CASSVQGPYTEAFF.

Written as DNA, the CDR3 is TGTGCCAGCAGCCTACTAGCGGGAGACACAGATACGCAGTATTTT. This encodes CASSLLAGDTDTQYF. V and J are TRBV11-2 and TRBJ2-3; 11 positions agree with TRBD2. Trimming took 5 bases from V and 2 from J; bases not matched to a gene: 3. This CDR3 has 15 residues. Germline values: CDR1 SGHAT, CDR2 FQNNGV. The full variable domain, in which reference TRBV11-2 and TRBJ2-3 provide the parts outside the CDR3, is EAGVAQSPRYKIIEKRQSVAFWCNPISGHATLYWYQQILGQGPKLLIQFQNNGVVDDSQLPKDRFSAERLKGVDSTLKIQPAKLEDSAVYLCASSLLAGDTDTQYFGPGTRLTVL.

The table lists this clone with a count of one. This sequence joins TRBV6-1 and TRBJ2-7, with a weak D call TRBD1 (5 bases). Germline V lookup: CDR1 MNHNS, CDR2 SASEGT. The CDR3 is 16 amino acids. Between the trimmed V and J ends, which lost 1 base and 6 bases, there was a span of 19 bases. Written as DNA, the CDR3 is TGTGCCAGCAGTGAAGGGTTTAGGACACCCGAACGCGAGCAGTACTTC. Amino acid sequence: CASSEGFRTPEREQYF.

Concerning this clone itself: Its ends do not fully match the called genes, so a read error is possible. The J gene is TRBJ2-5, the V gene TRBV7-7; no clear D. The CDR3 spans 13 residues. From germline, CDR1 is SSHAT and CDR2 FNYEAQ (reference sequence). CDR3 nucleotides: TGTGCTAGCAGCTTAGGGCCGCAAGAGACCCAGTACTTC. It codes for CASSLGPQETQYF.

CDR3 DNA sequence: TGTGCCAGCAGTATAGAGGGGGGGGCCGAGGATACGCAGTATTTT. Translating it yields CASSIEGGAEDTQYF. The chain recombines TRBV7-9 with TRBJ2-3, with a tentative D call TRBD2 (7 bases). In germline, CDR1 is SEHNR, CDR2 FQNEAQ (reference sequence). The CDR3 is 15 residues long. With 6 bases removed from V and 6 bases from J, the gap between germline ends came to 19 bases.

This chain links TRBV5-1 with TRBJ2-3; possibly TRBD1 or TRBD2 for D (6 bases each). Germline V gives CDR1 SGHRS, CDR2 YFSETQ. V lost 4 bases to trimming and J lost 4 bases, with 19 bases between them. The CDR3 contains 16 residues. CDR3 sequence: CASSLGGLTSSDTQYF. The CDR3 nucleotides read TGCGCCAGCAGCCTTGGGGGCCTGACTAGTTCAGATACGCAGTATTTT. The whole variable domain, remainder taken from reference TRBV5-1 and TRBJ2-3, is KAGVTQTPRYLIKTRGQQVTLSCSPISGHRSVSWYQQTPGQGLQFLFEYFSETQRNKGNFPGRFSGRQFSNSRSEMNVSTLELGDSALYLCASSLGGLTSSDTQYFGPGTRLTVL.

The genes are TRBV2 and TRBJ2-1; 9 bases fit TRBD2. Germline lookup yields CDR1 SNHLY and CDR2 FYNNEI. V lost 2 bases, J lost 8 bases, and 4 bases stayed unmatched. The CDR3 length is 14 residues. In DNA, the CDR3 is TGTGCCAGCAGTGAATTAGCGGGGGTGGATGAGCAGTTCTTC. Translation gives CASSELAGVDEQFF.

This chain connects TRBV6-1 to TRBJ2-7, with D uncertain. This CDR3 is 15 amino acids long. CDR1 MNHNS and CDR2 SASEGT come from the germline V gene. The V gene lost 2 bases and the J gene lost 3 bases, with 14 bases spanning the gap. Written as DNA, the CDR3 is TGTGCCAGCAGTGAATACCCAGGAGATTTCTACGAGCAGTACTTC. This translates into CASSEYPGDFYEQYF.

This sequence joins TRBV11-2 and TRBJ2-1; 8 nucleotides agree with TRBD2. The CDR3 sequence is 16 residues long. The ends lost 4 bases at V and 2 bases at J; junction bases unmatched: 7. Germline V gene lookup returns CDR1 SGHAT and CDR2 FQNNGV. The CDR3 reads CASSSRGGMTYNEQFF. The CDR3 nucleotides read TGTGCCAGCAGCTCCCGCGGGGGGATGACCTACAATGAGCAGTTCTTC.

The chain has TRBV5-1 and TRBJ1-1; D gene ambiguous. Germline-derived CDR1 and CDR2 are SGHRS and YFSETQ. The CDR3 totals 15 residues. The germline V and J ends were trimmed by 5 bases and 2 bases, with 16 bases remaining between them. CDR3 nucleotide sequence: TGCGCCAGCAGTTATTTTTCGGCTGCCAACACTGAAGCTTTCTTT. Translation gives CASSYFSAANTEAFF. The full variable domain, completed using reference TRBV5-1 and TRBJ1-1, is KAGVTQTPRYLIKTRGQQVTLSCSPISGHRSVSWYQQTPGQGLQFLFEYFSETQRNKGNFPGRFSGRQFSNSRSEMNVSTLELGDSALYLCASSYFSAANTEAFFGQGTRLTVV.

The chain combines TRBV9 with TRBJ2-5, with unresolved D. CDR3 size: 13 residues. With 0 bases removed from V and 6 bases from J, the gap between germline ends came to 9 bases. Germline-derived CDR1 and CDR2 are SGDLS and YYNGEE. The CDR3 spells CASSVAQDQTQYF. The CDR3 coding sequence is TGTGCCAGCAGCGTAGCCCAGGACCAGACCCAGTACTTC.

The V call is TRBV14, the J call TRBJ1-2; D remains ambiguous. From germline, CDR1 is SGHDN and CDR2 FVKESK. V lost 0 bases, J lost 8 bases, and 13 bases lay in between. This CDR3 region has 14 residues. CDR3 coding DNA: TGTGCCAGCAGCCAAGATGAATTCCCGGCCGGCTACACCTTC. This codes for CASSQDEFPAGYTF.

This clone was detected once. The chain recombines TRBV30 with TRBJ2-5, with D possibly matching TRBD1 (6 bases). The CDR3 spans 12 residues. Per the germline V gene, CDR1 is GTSNPN and CDR2 is SVGIG (reference sequence). V lost 2 bases, J lost 7 bases, and 11 bases lay in between. CDR3: CAWSQQGRTQYF. DNA of the CDR3: TGTGCCTGGAGTCAGCAGGGGAGGACCCAGTACTTC. Based on the CDR3 plus reference TRBV30 and TRBJ2-5, the full variable domain is SQTIHQWPATLVQPVGSPLSLECTVEGTSNPNLYWYRQAAGRGLQLLFYSVGIGQISSEVPQNLSASRPQDRQFILSSKKLLLSDSGFYLCAWSQQGRTQYFGPGTRLLVL.

J is TRBJ2-3 and V is TRBV6-1, with D possibly matching TRBD2 (6 bases). V lost 2 bases to trimming and J lost 2 bases, with 11 bases between them. Germline V gene data show CDR1 as MNHNS and CDR2 as SASEGT. The CDR3 extends over 15 amino acids. The CDR3 DNA is TGTGCCAGCAGTGAAAACCAGGACTACACAGATACGCAGTATTTT. As protein: CASSENQDYTDTQYF.

The J gene is TRBJ1-1, the V gene TRBV10-3, with D unclear. Germline CDR1 ENHRY, CDR2 SYGVKD. V lost 6 bases to trimming and J lost 3 bases, with 8 bases between them. The CDR3 totals 12 residues. The CDR3 protein is CAIRQKDTEAFF. The DNA of the CDR3 is TGTGCCATCAGACAGAAGGACACTGAAGCTTTCTTT.

The chain links TRBV15 to TRBJ2-1; 8 positions agree with TRBD2. Germline V lookup: CDR1 LNHNV, CDR2 YYDKDF (reference sequence). The CDR3 spans 16 residues. Germline trimming cut 1 base from V and 12 bases from J; bases unmatched to any gene: 14. The CDR3: CATSRAASGSISGQFF. The DNA of the CDR3 is TGTGCCACCAGCAGAGCAGCAAGCGGGAGTATCTCTGGGCAGTTCTTC.

The rearrangement joins TRBV6-5 to TRBJ2-1, with 7 bases fitting TRBD2. The V gene's germline CDR1 is MNHEY and CDR2 SVGAGI. The CDR3 is made up of 14 amino acids. Germline trimming cut 6 bases from V and 4 bases from J; bases unmatched to any gene: 6. In DNA form, the CDR3 reads TGTGCCAGCAGAGAGCGGGAAGCATACAATGAGCAGTTCTTC. Protein sequence: CASREREAYNEQFF.

The chain recombines TRBV6-5 with TRBJ2-7; 7 bases fit TRBD1. The CDR3 is 15 amino acids. CDR1 MNHEY and CDR2 SVGAGI come from the germline V gene. The trim removed 5 bases at V and 0 bases at J, leaving 7 bases unmatched. Written as DNA, the CDR3 is TGTGCCAGCAGTCGGGGACAGATGAGCTCCTACGAGCAGTACTTC. Its translation is CASSRGQMSSYEQYF.

The rearrangement links TRBV4-1 to TRBJ2-7; TRBD2 agrees at 8 bases. This CDR3 is built from 14 residues. Germline V gives CDR1 MGHRA, CDR2 YSYEKL. Trimming took 4 bases from V and 2 from J; bases not matched to a gene: 4. For the CDR3, the DNA is TGCGCCAGCAGCCTCCGGGAGGGGGCCTACGAGCAGTACTTC. The encoded protein is CASSLREGAYEQYF.

The rearrangement uses TRBV29-1 and TRBJ1-5, with D hard to call. V was cut by 4 bases and J by 2 bases, with 9 bases left in between. This CDR3 has 13 amino acids. Germline CDR1 and CDR2: SQVTM and ANQGSEA. Here the CDR3 DNA reads TGCAGCGTTGCCCATAGGGGCAATCAGCCCCAGCATTTT. It translates to CSVAHRGNQPQHF.

The chain links TRBV7-6 to TRBJ1-1, with unresolved D. The CDR3 is 13 residues long. V gave up 2 bases and J gave up 1 base, with 5 bases separating them. The germline CDR1 and CDR2 sequences are SGHVS and FNYEAQ. In DNA, the CDR3 is TGTGCCAGCAGCTTAAGAGGGAACACTGAAGCTTTCTTT. This codes for CASSLRGNTEAFF.

The chain is built from TRBV5-6 and TRBJ2-3, with 9 bases that match TRBD2. V was clipped by 0 bases and J by 0 bases; unmatched bases: 2. Per the germline V gene, CDR1 is SGHDT and CDR2 is YYEEEE. CDR3 length: 16 residues. In DNA form, the CDR3 reads TGTGCCAGCAGCTTGGGACTAGCGGCTAGCACAGATACGCAGTATTTT. Encoded protein: CASSLGLAASTDTQYF.